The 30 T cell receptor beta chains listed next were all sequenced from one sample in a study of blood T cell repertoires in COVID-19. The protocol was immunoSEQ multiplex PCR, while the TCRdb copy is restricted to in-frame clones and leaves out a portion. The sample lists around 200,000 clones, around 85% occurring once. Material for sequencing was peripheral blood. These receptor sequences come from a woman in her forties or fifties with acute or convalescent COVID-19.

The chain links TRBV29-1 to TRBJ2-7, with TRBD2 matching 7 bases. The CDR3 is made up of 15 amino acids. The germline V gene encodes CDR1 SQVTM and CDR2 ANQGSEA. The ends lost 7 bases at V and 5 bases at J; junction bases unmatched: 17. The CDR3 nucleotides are TGCAGCGCCGAGTCCAGAGGGTCGGGACTAAACGAGCAGTACTTC. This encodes CSAESRGSGLNEQYF.

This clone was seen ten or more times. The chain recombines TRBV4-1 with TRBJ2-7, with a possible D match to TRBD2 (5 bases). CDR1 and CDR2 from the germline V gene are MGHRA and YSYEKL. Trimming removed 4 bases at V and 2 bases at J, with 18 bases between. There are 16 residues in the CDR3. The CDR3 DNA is TGCGCCAGCAGCCCCCTTAATGAGGGCAGGCCCTACGAGCAGTACTTC. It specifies CASSPLNEGRPYEQYF.

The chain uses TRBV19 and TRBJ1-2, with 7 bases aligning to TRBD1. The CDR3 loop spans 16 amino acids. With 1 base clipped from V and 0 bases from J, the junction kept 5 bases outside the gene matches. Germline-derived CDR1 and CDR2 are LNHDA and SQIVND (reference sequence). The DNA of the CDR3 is TGTGCCAGTAGTATAGCCTCCGGGACAGCTAACTATGGCTACACCTTC. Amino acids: CASSIASGTANYGYTF.

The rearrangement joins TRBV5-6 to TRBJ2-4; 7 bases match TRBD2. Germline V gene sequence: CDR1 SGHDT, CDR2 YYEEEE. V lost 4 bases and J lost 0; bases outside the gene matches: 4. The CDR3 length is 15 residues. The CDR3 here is CASSRGGGAKNIQYF. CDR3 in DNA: TGTGCCAGCAGCCGGGGCGGGGGAGCCAAAAACATTCAGTACTTC.

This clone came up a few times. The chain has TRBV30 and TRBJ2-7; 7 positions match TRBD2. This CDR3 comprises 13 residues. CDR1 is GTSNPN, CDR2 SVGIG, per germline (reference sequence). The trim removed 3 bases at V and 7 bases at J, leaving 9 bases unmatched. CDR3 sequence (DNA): TGTGCCTGGAGGCCGGGCAGAGCGGGAGAGCAGTACTTC. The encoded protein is CAWRPGRAGEQYF.

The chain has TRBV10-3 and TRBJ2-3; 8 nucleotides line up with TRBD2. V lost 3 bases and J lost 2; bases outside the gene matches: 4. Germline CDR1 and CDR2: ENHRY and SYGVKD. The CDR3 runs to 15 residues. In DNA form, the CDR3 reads TGTGCCATCAGTGACGGCGGGGGGACCACAGATACGCAGTATTTT. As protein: CAISDGGGTTDTQYF.

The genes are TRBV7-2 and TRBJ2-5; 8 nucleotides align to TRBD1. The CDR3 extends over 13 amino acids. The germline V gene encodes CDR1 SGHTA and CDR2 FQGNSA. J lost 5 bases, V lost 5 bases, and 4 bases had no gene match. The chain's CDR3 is CASSINRGETQYF. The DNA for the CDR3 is TGTGCCAGCAGCATAAACAGGGGGGAGACCCAGTACTTC.

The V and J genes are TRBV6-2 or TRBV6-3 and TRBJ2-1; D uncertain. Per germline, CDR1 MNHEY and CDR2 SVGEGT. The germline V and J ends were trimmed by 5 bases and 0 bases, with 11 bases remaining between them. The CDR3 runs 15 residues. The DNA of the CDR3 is TGTGCCAGCAGTGAGGATAAATTCTCCTACAATGAGCAGTTCTTC. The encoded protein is CASSEDKFSYNEQFF.

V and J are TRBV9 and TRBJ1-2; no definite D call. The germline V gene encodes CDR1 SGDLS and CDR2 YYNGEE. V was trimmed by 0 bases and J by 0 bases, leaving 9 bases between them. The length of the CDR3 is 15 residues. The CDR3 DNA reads TGTGCCAGCAGCGTAGAAGGAGAAGCTAACTATGGCTACACCTTC. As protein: CASSVEGEANYGYTF.

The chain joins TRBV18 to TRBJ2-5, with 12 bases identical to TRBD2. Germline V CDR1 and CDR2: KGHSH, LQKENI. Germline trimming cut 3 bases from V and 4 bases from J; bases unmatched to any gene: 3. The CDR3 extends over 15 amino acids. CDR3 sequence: CASSPRLAGAETQYF. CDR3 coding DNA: TGTGCCAGCTCACCGCGACTAGCGGGAGCAGAGACCCAGTACTTC. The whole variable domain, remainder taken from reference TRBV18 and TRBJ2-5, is NAGVMQNPRHLVRRRGQEARLRCSPMKGHSHVYWYRQLPEEGLKFMVYLQKENIIDESGMPKERFSAEFPKEGPSILRIQQVVRGDSAAYFCASSPRLAGAETQYFGPGTRLLVL.

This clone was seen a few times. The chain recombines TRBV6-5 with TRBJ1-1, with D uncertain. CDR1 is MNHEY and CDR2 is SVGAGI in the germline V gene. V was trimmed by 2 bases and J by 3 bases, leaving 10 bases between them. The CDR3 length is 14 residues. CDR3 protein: CASSYRPGDTEAFF. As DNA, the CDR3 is TGTGCCAGCAGTTACCGTCCAGGCGACACTGAAGCTTTCTTT.

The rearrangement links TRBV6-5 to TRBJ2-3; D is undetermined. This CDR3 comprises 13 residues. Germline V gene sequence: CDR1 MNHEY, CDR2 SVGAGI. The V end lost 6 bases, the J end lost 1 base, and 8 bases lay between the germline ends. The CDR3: CASRASGTDTQYF. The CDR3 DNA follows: TGTGCCAGCAGGGCCAGCGGCACAGATACGCAGTATTTT.

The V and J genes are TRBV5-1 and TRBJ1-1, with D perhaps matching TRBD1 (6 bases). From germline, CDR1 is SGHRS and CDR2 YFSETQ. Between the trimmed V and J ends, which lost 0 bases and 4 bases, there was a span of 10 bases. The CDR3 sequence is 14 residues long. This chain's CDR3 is CASSLGGQGTEAFF. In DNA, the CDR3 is TGCGCCAGCAGCTTGGGGGGGCAGGGCACTGAAGCTTTCTTT.

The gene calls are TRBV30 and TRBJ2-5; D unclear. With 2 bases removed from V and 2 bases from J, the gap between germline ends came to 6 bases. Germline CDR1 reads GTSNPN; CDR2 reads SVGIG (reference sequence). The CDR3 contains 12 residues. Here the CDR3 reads CAWSLGQETQYF. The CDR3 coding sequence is TGTGCCTGGAGTCTAGGACAAGAGACCCAGTACTTC.

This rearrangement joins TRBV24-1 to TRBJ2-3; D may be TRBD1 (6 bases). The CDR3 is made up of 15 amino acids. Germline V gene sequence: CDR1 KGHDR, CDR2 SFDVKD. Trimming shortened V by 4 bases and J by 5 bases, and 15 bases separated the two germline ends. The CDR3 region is CATSDSTGPGDTQYF. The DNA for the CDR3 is TGTGCCACCAGTGACTCGACAGGTCCCGGAGATACGCAGTATTTT.

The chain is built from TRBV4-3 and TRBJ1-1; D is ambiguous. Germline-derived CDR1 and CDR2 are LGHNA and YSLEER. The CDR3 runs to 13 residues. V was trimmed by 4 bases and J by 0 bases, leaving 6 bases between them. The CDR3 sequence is CASSLKMNTEAFF. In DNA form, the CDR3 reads TGCGCCAGCAGCCTCAAAATGAACACTGAAGCTTTCTTT.

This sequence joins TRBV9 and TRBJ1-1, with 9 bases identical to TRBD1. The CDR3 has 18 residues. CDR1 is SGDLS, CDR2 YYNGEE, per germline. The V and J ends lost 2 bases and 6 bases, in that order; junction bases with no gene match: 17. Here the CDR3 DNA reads TGTGCCAGCAGCGTCGGGCTAATACCGGGACAGGGCACATCTGAAGCTTTCTTT. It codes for CASSVGLIPGQGTSEAFF.

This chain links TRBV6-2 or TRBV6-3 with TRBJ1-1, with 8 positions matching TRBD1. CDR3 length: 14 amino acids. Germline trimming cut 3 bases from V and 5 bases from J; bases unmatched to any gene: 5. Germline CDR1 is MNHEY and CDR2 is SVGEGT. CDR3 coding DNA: TGTGCCAGCAGTTATCAGGGGGCGCGGACTGAAGCTTTCTTT. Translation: CASSYQGARTEAFF.

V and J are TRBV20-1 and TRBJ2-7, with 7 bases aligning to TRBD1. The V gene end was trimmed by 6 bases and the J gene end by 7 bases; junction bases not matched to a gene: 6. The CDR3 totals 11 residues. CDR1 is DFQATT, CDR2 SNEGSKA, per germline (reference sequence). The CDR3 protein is CSALDRVEQYF. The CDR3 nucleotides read TGCAGTGCCCTTGACAGGGTTGAGCAGTACTTC.

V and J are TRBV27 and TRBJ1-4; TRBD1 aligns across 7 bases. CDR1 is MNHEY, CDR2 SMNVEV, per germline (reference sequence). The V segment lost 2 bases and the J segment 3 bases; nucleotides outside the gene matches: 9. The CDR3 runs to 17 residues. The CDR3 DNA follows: TGTGCCAGCAGTTTACCCATAAGACAGGGCCCTAATGAAAAACTGTTTTTT. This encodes CASSLPIRQGPNEKLFF.

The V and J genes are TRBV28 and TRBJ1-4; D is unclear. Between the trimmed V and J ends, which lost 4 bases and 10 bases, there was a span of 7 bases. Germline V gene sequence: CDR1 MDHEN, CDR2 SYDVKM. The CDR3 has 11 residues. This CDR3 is CASSSGGKLFF. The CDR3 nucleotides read TGTGCCAGCAGTTCCGGTGGAAAACTGTTTTTT.

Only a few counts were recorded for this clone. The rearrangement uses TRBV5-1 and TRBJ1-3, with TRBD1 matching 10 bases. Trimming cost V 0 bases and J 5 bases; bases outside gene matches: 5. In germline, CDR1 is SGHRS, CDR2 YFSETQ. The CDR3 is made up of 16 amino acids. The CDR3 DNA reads TGCGCCAGCAGCTTGGACGGGACAGGGGATCGAAACACCATATATTTT. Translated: CASSLDGTGDRNTIYF.

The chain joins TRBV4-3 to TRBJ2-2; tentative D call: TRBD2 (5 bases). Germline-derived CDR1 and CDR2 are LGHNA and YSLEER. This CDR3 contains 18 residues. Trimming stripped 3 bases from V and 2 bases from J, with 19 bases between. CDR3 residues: CASSQAIGSAVNTGELFF. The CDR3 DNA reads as TGCGCCAGCAGCCAGGCTATCGGTTCAGCGGTAAACACCGGGGAGCTGTTTTTT.

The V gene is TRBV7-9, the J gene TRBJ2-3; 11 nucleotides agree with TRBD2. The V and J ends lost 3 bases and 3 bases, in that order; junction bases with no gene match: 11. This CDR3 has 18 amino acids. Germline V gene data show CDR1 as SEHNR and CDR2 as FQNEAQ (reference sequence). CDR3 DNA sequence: TGTGCCAGCAGCTTTCAAATCCGACTAGCGGGAAGGACAGATACGCAGTATTTT. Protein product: CASSFQIRLAGRTDTQYF.

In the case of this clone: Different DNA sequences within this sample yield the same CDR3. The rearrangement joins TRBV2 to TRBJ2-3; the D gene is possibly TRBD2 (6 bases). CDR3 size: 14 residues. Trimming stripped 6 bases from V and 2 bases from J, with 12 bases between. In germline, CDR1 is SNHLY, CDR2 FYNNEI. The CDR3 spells CASSGGPYTDTQYF. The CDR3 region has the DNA TGTGCCAGCAGCGGAGGGCCCTACACAGATACGCAGTATTTT.

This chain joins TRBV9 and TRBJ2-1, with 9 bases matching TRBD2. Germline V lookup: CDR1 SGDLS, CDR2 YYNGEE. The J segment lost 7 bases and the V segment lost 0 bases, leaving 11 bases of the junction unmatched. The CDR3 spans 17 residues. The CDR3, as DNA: TGTGCCAGCAGCGTAGACGGTAGCGGGAGAGTAAGGAATGAGCAGTTCTTC. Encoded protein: CASSVDGSGRVRNEQFF. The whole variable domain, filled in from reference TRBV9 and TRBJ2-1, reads DSGVTQTPKHLITATGQRVTLRCSPRSGDLSVYWYQQSLDQGLQFLIQYYNGEERAKGNILERFSAQQFPDLHSELNLSSLELGDSALYFCASSVDGSGRVRNEQFFGPGTRLTVL.

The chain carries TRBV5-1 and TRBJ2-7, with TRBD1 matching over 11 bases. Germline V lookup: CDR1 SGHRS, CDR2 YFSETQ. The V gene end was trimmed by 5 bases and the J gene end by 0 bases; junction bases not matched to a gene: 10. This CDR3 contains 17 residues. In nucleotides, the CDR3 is TGCGCCAGCAGTTCAGGGACAGGGGGTAGATTCTCCTACGAGCAGTACTTC. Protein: CASSSGTGGRFSYEQYF.

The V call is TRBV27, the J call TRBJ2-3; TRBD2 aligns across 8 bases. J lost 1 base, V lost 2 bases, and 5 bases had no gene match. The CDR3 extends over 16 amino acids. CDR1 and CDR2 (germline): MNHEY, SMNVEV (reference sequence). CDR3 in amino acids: CASSLRVGGGTDTQYF. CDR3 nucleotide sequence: TGTGCCAGCAGTTTACGTGTCGGGGGGGGCACAGATACGCAGTATTTT.

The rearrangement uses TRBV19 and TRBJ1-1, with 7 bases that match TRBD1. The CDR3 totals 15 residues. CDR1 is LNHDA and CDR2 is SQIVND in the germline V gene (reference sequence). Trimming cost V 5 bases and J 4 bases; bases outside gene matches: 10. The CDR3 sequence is CASSFRTGSVTEAFF. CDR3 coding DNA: TGTGCCAGTAGTTTCAGGACAGGATCAGTCACTGAAGCTTTCTTT. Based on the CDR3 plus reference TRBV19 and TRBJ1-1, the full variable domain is DGGITQSPKYLFRKEGQNVTLSCEQNLNHDAMYWYRQDPGQGLRLIYYSQIVNDFQKGDIAEGYSVSREKKESFPLTVTSAQKNPTAFYLCASSFRTGSVTEAFFGQGTRLTVV.

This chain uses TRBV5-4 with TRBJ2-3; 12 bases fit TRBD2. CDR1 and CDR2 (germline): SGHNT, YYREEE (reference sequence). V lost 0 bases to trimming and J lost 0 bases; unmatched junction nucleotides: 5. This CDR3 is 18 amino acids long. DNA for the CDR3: TGTGCCAGCAGCTTGGGAAGACTAGCGGGAGCAAGCACAGATACGCAGTATTTT. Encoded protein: CASSLGRLAGASTDTQYF.